This T cell receptor beta chain came from a study of blood T cell repertoires in COVID-19. Across the study: The cDNA or gDNA used as material had been derived from T cells, B-cell-depleted T cells, or PBMCs.

Authors' methods: Reference gene primer amplification gave estimated nucleated cell counts. Method: immunoSEQ multiplex PCR; TCRdb's copy keeps in-frame clones and lacks some. V, J and clone size derive from that table, while D and trimming were established from the DNA sequence. In the table there are 220,000 or so clones, approximately 90% of which are singletons. This TCR was recovered from a woman aged 45-65 years with COVID-19, enrolled during active disease. The sequencing input was peripheral blood.

CDR3 coding DNA: TGCGCCAGCAGCCAGCGAGAGTACACTGAAGCTTTCTTT. This encodes CASSQREYTEAFF. The V and J genes are TRBV5-1 and TRBJ1-1; D remains unclear. This CDR3 contains 13 residues. CDR1 and CDR2 (germline): SGHRS, YFSETQ. V was shortened by 4 bases and J by 3 bases, with 10 bases between the two germline ends.